The 3 T cell receptor beta chains given below trace back to one sample, sequenced in a study of metastatic and nonmetastatic thyroid tumors. Using MiXCR, TCRdb reanalyzed the PCR reads. Found here are around 29,000 clones, less than 30% of them singletons; the top ten hold about 15%. Thyroid surgery took place with no prior treatment in any patient. The sequencing input was blood. Receptor source: a female donor with papillary thyroid cancer or a benign thyroid nodule (not recorded which). Some clones in this sample may be carry-over from other donors' samples.

In regard to this clone: One junction end does not reproduce the germline sequence, and a read error may be involved. The chain joins TRBV6-1 to TRBJ1-2; D uncertain. The CDR3 is 15 amino acids. Germline loops: CDR1 MNHNS, CDR2 SASEGT. CDR3 coding DNA: TGTGCCAGCGGTGACGAGAGAGGGCGATGGTATGGCTACACCTTC. Residues: CASGDERGRWYGYTF.

As concerns this clone: This CDR3 is also generated by other DNA sequences in the sample. V usage is TRBV28 and J usage is TRBJ2-1; 11 bases align to TRBD2. V lost 10 bases to trimming and J lost 8 bases; unmatched junction nucleotides: 13. CDR3 length: 15 residues. Per germline, CDR1 MDHEN and CDR2 SYDVKM. The CDR3 here is CATLRLAGGVHEQFF. DNA of the CDR3: TGTGCCACTCTGAGGCTAGCGGGAGGTGTACATGAGCAGTTCTTC.

This clone showed up just a few times. The rearrangement joins TRBV7-2 to TRBJ1-2, with no clear D. Trimming stripped 5 bases from V and 4 bases from J, with 8 bases between. The CDR3 runs to 12 residues. The V gene's germline CDR1 is SGHTA and CDR2 FQGNSA. CDR3 region: CASSRAAYGYTF. The CDR3 nucleotides read TGTGCCAGCAGCAGGGCTGCCTATGGCTACACCTTC.